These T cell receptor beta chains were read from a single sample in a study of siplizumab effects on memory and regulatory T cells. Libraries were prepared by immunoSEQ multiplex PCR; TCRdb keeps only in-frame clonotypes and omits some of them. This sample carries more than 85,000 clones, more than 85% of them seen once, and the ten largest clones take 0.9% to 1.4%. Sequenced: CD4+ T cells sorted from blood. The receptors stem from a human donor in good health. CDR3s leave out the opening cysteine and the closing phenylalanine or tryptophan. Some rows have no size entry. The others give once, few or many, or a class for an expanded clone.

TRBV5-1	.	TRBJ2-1	ASSRGTPYNEQF
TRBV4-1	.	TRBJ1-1	ASSQDQSTRAF
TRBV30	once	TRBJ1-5	AWSARLPGGPQH
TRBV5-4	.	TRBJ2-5	ASSFYGVWETQY
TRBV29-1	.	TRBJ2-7	SVSRAEIYEQY
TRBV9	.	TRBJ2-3	ASSVVPSGKTDTQY
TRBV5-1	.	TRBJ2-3	ASSLTGGEDTQY
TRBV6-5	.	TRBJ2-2	ASSYRGVTGELF
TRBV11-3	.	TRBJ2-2	ASSLGSHAGELF
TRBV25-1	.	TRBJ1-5	ASSVQGAQPQH
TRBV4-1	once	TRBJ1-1	ASSQPEGRGLGTEAF
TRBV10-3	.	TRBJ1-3	AISPTIYSGNTIY
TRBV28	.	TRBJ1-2	ASSRESGYT
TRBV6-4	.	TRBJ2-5	ASRCTSGGVAQETQY
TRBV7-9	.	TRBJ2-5	ASSSGTEETQY
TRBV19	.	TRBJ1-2	ASSITPGQVKGYT
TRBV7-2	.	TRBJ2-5	ASSLALTRGQETQY
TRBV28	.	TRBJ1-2	ASSFPGNYGYT
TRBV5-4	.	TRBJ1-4	ASSLGANEKLF
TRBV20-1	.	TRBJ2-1	SAPVNSEQF
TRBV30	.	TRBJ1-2	AWSDGERGYT
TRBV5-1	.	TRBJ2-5	ASSSDPEETQY
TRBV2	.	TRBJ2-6	ASSEVRGANVLT
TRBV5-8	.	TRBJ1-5	ASSLRARTGNQPQH
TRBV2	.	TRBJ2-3	ASILAGRSTDTQY
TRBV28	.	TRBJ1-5	ASSAAVLWPQH
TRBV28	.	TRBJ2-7	ASRGGLSRGWGQY
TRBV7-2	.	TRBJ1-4	ASSFQTGPTNEKLF
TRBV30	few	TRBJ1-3	AWEDRYYSGNTIY
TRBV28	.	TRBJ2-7	ASGQGGFYEQY
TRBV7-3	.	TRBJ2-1	ASSSGAAGGQNEQF
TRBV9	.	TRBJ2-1	ASSGGTNNEQF